One sample yielded the 23 T cell receptor beta chains listed below, sequenced in a study of T-cell memory formation after mild COVID-19. TCRdb fed the 5' RACE reads into MiXCR, producing one record per CDR3 protein. This table holds a few hundred thousand distinct CDR3 sequences, 20% to 25% found once. The sequenced sample consisted of PBMCs or a T cell subset sorted from them (not recorded which). The receptors shown here come from a man aged 18 to 29 who had mild COVID-19 (a few samples of this study predate the infection). Cell type and time point are not known.

This chain links TRBV12-3 or TRBV12-4 with TRBJ1-4; D is possibly TRBD1 (5 bases). Trimming pared 8 bases from V and 4 bases from J, leaving 17 bases between. The CDR3 spans 15 residues. The CDR3 protein is CASGDGTANNEKLFF. As DNA, the CDR3 is TGTGCCAGCGGGGACGGGACGGCCAATAATGAAAAACTGTTTTTT.

The V call is TRBV12-5, the J call TRBJ1-5, with D unclear. Trimming stripped 2 bases from V and 3 bases from J, with 14 bases between. The CDR3 length is 16 residues. Germline assignment: CDR1 LGHNT and CDR2 FRNRAP. The CDR3 DNA reads as TGTGCTAGTGGTTTGCGAAAGGTCAGGAACAATCAGCCCCAGCATTTT. The encoded protein is CASGLRKVRNNQPQHF.

V and J are TRBV12-3 or TRBV12-4 and TRBJ2-7; tentative D call: TRBD2 (6 bases). The CDR3 runs 12 residues. Between the trimmed V and J ends, which lost 1 base and 9 bases, there was a span of 10 bases. The CDR3 sequence is CASSLVGGRQYV. The CDR3 DNA is TGTGCCAGCAGTTTAGTCGGGGGTCGGCAGTACGTC.

The V gene is TRBV5-6, the J gene TRBJ2-7, with TRBD1 identical over 9 bases. The CDR3 covers 14 residues. Trimming removed 4 bases from V and 6 bases from J; junction bases left unmatched: 8. Germline V lookup: CDR1 SGHDT, CDR2 YYEEEE. CDR3 bases: TGTGCCAGCAGCCGGGACAGGGCGCTTGGCGAGCAGTACGTC. Amino acids: CASSRDRALGEQYV.

This clonotype was observed a few times. The chain recombines TRBV5-1 with TRBJ1-2; a possible D gene is TRBD1 (5 bases). The CDR3 loop spans 15 amino acids. Trimming cost V 4 bases and J 0 bases, with 13 bases left between them. Germline CDR1 and CDR2: SGHRS and YFSETQ. DNA for the CDR3: TGCGCCAGCAGCAACCAAGGGGTGACTAACTATGGCTACACCTTC. It yields the protein CASSNQGVTNYGYTF.

This clonotype appeared many times. The chain combines TRBV6-5 with TRBJ2-3; D is unclear. V was cut by 6 bases and J by 0 bases, with 16 bases left in between. This CDR3 spans 16 amino acids. Germline V lookup: CDR1 MNHEY, CDR2 SVGAGI. The CDR3 nucleotides are TGTGCCAGCAGCCCTATGACTTTAATTAGCACAGATACGCAGTATTTT. Its translation is CASSPMTLISTDTQYF.

The chain couples TRBV14 to TRBJ2-7, with 9 bases lining up with TRBD2. V lost 4 bases to trimming and J lost 7 bases; unmatched junction nucleotides: 8. The CDR3 totals 14 residues. Germline V gives CDR1 SGHDN, CDR2 FVKESK. CDR3 DNA sequence: TGTGCCAGCAGCCCTAGCGGGGACCTATTGGAGCAGTACTTC. As protein: CASSPSGDLLEQYF.

The chain recombines TRBV6-5 with TRBJ1-6; 7 bases align to TRBD1. CDR1 and CDR2 (germline): MNHEY, SVGAGI. This CDR3 has 15 residues. The V gene end was trimmed by 2 bases and the J gene end by 10 bases; junction bases not matched to a gene: 8. This CDR3 is CASSYAATGESPLHF. The DNA of the CDR3 is TGTGCCAGCAGTTACGCCGCAACAGGGGAATCACCCCTCCACTTT.

This clonotype was recorded a few times. This rearrangement joins TRBV6-2 or TRBV6-3 to TRBJ2-7; tentatively, D is TRBD1 (5 bases). This CDR3 comprises 16 residues. Trimming cost V 2 bases and J 6 bases, with 20 bases left between them. The V gene's germline CDR1 is MNHEY and CDR2 SVGEGT. CDR3: CASSYGETAPPSEQYV. The CDR3 nucleotides read TGTGCCAGCAGTTACGGTGAGACAGCCCCTCCCTCCGAGCAGTACGTC.

The V call is TRBV5-1, the J call TRBJ2-3; TRBD2 agrees at 9 bases. The ends lost 0 bases at V and 5 bases at J; junction bases unmatched: 4. The CDR3 covers 15 residues. Looked up from germline, CDR1 is SGHRS and CDR2 is YFSETQ. CDR3 sequence: CASSLARGGEDTQYF. Here the CDR3 DNA reads TGCGCCAGCAGCTTGGCCCGCGGGGGGGAAGATACGCAGTATTTT. Complete variable domain (other parts from reference TRBV5-1 and TRBJ2-3): KAGVTQTPRYLIKTRGQQVTLSCSPISGHRSVSWYQQTPGQGLQFLFEYFSETQRNKGNFPGRFSGRQFSNSRSEMNVSTLELGDSALYLCASSLARGGEDTQYFGPGTRLTVL.

The chain combines TRBV9 with TRBJ2-2, with D possibly TRBD1 on 5 matching bases. Germline CDR1 reads SGDLS; CDR2 reads YYNGEE. V was shortened by 3 bases and J by 6 bases, with 6 bases between the two germline ends. This CDR3 has 12 residues. CDR3 nucleotides: TGTGCCAGCAGCGAGGGGTCCGGGGAGCTGTTTTTT. This translates into CASSEGSGELFF.

The CDR3 bases are TGTGCCAGCTCGGCCACGGGACAGGGTTACGAGCAGTACGTC. It codes for CASSATGQGYEQYV. The rearrangement links TRBV18 to TRBJ2-7; 9 bases match TRBD1. CDR1 and CDR2 (germline): KGHSH, LQKENI. Trimming took 6 bases from V and 4 from J; bases not matched to a gene: 7. CDR3 length: 14 residues.

This clonotype was seen a few times. This sequence joins TRBV7-2 and TRBJ2-4; 9 bases line up with TRBD2. V lost 4 bases, J lost 12 bases, and 7 bases stayed unmatched. The germline CDR1 and CDR2 sequences are SGHTA and FQGNSA. The length of the CDR3 is 13 residues. The CDR3 loop reads CASSSSVLAGQYF. In DNA, the CDR3 is TGTGCCAGCAGCTCGTCTGTACTAGCGGGTCAGTACTTC.

V is TRBV5-1 and J is TRBJ1-2; D is unclear. V gave up 5 bases and J gave up 4 bases, with 12 bases separating them. The CDR3 contains 13 residues. CDR1 and CDR2 from the germline V gene are SGHRS and YFSETQ. This chain's CDR3 is CASSPDIAYGYTF. CDR3 nucleotides: TGCGCCAGCAGTCCCGACATAGCCTATGGCTACACCTTC. The whole variable domain, filled in from reference TRBV5-1 and TRBJ1-2, reads KAGVTQTPRYLIKTRGQQVTLSCSPISGHRSVSWYQQTPGQGLQFLFEYFSETQRNKGNFPGRFSGRQFSNSRSEMNVSTLELGDSALYLCASSPDIAYGYTFGSGTRLTVV.

This chain uses TRBV20-1 with TRBJ1-2; D is undetermined. CDR1 DFQATT and CDR2 SNEGSKA come from the germline V gene (reference sequence). The CDR3 contains 12 residues. The germline V and J ends were trimmed by 2 bases and 4 bases, with 8 bases remaining between them. CDR3 sequence (DNA): TGCAGTGCTAGATTATCAGTCTATGGCTACACCTTC. It is translated as CSARLSVYGYTF.

The chain carries TRBV7-9 and TRBJ1-2; 9 bases are a match to TRBD1. This CDR3 is 15 amino acids long. V was pared by 5 bases and J by 2 bases, with 6 bases of the junction left unmatched. Germline V lookup: CDR1 SEHNR, CDR2 FQNEAQ (reference sequence). CDR3 sequence (DNA): TGTGCCAGCAGCCTTGGACAGGGGTTAAACTATGGCTACACCTTC. It specifies CASSLGQGLNYGYTF.

This chain uses TRBV20-1 with TRBJ2-7; D is undetermined. Trimming left V 1 base short and J 2 bases short, with 9 bases between. This CDR3 comprises 13 residues. Germline V lookup: CDR1 DFQATT, CDR2 SNEGSKA (reference sequence). For the CDR3, the DNA is TGCAGTGCTAGAGCCAGTCCGGCCTACGAGCAGTACGTC. Encoded protein: CSARASPAYEQYV.

This clonotype was seen repeatedly, ten times or more. The chain recombines TRBV3-1 with TRBJ1-3, with TRBD1 as a possible D gene (5 bases). The CDR3 sequence is 14 residues long. Trimming took off 1 base at V and 3 bases at J, with 7 bases between the two ends. CDR1 and CDR2 (germline): LGHDT, YNNKEL (reference sequence). The CDR3 nucleotides are TGTGCCAGCAGCCAAGGGGACGGTGGAAACACCATATATTTT. Protein: CASSQGDGGNTIYF.

This clonotype showed up just a few times. The chain couples TRBV12-3 or TRBV12-4 to TRBJ2-2; TRBD1 might be the D (6 bases). The CDR3 has 13 residues. V was clipped by 4 bases and J by 6 bases, with 9 bases between them. DNA of the CDR3: TGTGCCAGCAGTTACAGGGTGTCCGGGGAGCTGTTTTTT. Translated: CASSYRVSGELFF.

The table lists this clonotype with many counts. The chain couples TRBV18 to TRBJ2-5, with D perhaps matching TRBD2 (5 bases). Germline V lookup: CDR1 KGHSH, CDR2 LQKENI. Trimming cost V 3 bases and J 5 bases, with 10 bases left between them. This CDR3 has 13 residues. In DNA, the CDR3 is TGTGCCAGCTCACCCGGGGTCGTGGAGACCCAGTACTTC. Amino acids: CASSPGVVETQYF.

A few counts support this clonotype. In DNA form, the CDR3 reads TGCAGTGCTAGAGATGGGGGACAGGGGTTAGGGCCCCAGCATTTT. Encoded protein: CSARDGGQGLGPQHF. The chain employs TRBV20-1 and TRBJ1-5; TRBD1 agrees at 10 bases. The CDR3 has 15 residues. Germline V lookup: CDR1 DFQATT, CDR2 SNEGSKA (reference sequence). After removal of 0 bases from V and 9 bases from J, the junction contained 8 bases not matched to a gene.

The CDR3 coding sequence is TGCAGTGCTCCACGCAGGGGGCCGAGCTCCTACAATGAGCAGTTCTTC. Translation gives CSAPRRGPSSYNEQFF. The rearrangement uses TRBV20-1 and TRBJ2-1; TRBD1 matches at 8 bases. Per germline, CDR1 DFQATT and CDR2 SNEGSKA (reference sequence). The CDR3 extends over 16 amino acids. The V gene end was trimmed by 5 bases and the J gene end by 0 bases; junction bases not matched to a gene: 9.

The J gene is TRBJ2-7, the V gene TRBV20-1, with D hard to call. Germline V gene data show CDR1 as DFQATT and CDR2 as SNEGSKA (reference sequence). The V end was cut by 1 base, the J end by 0 bases, with 19 bases between. The CDR3 consists of 17 residues. The CDR3, as DNA: TGCAGTGCTAGAGCCGTACGAGGTGGGTCAAGCTCCTACGAGCAGTACGTC. Its translation: CSARAVRGGSSSYEQYV.